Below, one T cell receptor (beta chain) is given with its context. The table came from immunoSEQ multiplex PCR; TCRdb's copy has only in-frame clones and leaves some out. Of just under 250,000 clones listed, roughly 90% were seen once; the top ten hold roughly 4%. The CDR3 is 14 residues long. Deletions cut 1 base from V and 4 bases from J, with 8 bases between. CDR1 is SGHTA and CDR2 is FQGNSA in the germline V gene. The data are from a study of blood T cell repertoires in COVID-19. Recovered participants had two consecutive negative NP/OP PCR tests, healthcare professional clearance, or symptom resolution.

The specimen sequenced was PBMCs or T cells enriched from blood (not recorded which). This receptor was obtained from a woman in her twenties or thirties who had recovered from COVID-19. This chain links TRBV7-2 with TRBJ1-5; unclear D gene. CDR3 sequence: CASSLVGRNQPQHF. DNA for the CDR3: TGTGCCAGCAGCTTAGTGGGGAGAAATCAGCCCCAGCATTTT.